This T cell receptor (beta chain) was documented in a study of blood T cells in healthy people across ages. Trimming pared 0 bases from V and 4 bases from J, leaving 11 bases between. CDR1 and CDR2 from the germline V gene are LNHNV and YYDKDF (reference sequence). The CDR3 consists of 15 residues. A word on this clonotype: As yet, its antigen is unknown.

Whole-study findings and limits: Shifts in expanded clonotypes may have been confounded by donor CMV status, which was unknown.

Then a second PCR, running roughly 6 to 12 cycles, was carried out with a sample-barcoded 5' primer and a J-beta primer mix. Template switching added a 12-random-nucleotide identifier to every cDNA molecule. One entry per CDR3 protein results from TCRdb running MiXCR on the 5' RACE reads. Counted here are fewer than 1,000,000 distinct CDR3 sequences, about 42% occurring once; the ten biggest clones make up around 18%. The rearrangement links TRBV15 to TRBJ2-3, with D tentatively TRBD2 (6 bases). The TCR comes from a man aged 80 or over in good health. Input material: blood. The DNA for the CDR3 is TGTGCCACCAGCAGAGAGGACGGGGGTGCAGATACGCAGTATTTT. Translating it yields CATSREDGGADTQYF.